This TCR beta chain is drawn from a study of shared clonotypes between healthy human individuals. Background on the study: Sampling drew on donors who were a couple of women and a few men aged 18 to 49. Overall study findings and caveats: Few donors limited the genetic and exposure-history diversity represented.

Only in-frame clones appear in the TCRdb table, and some are missing; sequencing was by immunoSEQ multiplex PCR. The profile shows 500,000 to 650,000 clones, roughly 72% of them singletons. Comment on this clone: What it recognizes is unknown.

The CDR3 totals 16 residues. Losses at the gene ends were 2 bases for V and 6 bases for J; bases not matched to a gene: 8. Germline CDR1 is WSHSY and CDR2 is SAAADI. This receptor was taken from a woman in her thirties or forties in good health. Some clones in this sample may be carry-over from other donors' samples. V gene TRBV10-2 combines with J gene TRBJ2-3; 10 bases line up with TRBD2. The sequenced sample consisted of PBMCs. The CDR3 region is CASSERLAGDGDTQYF. DNA for the CDR3: TGCGCCAGCAGTGAGCGGCTAGCGGGAGATGGGGATACGCAGTATTTT.